The following is a T cell receptor (beta chain) sequence with its context. This receptor's antigen is unknown. Base qualities were left out, and no much larger clone turns up one base away. In the prospective study, participants were about 18 to 89 years old, resided in about two dozen geographic areas of the United States, and were enrolled through a virtual design. To assign participants to cohorts, the prospective study relied on clinical history that participants themselves reported in a screening survey and a study questionnaire. Recovered participants in ImmuneRACE Cohort 3 were defined as having two consecutive negative NP/OP PCR tests, clearance from a healthcare professional, or resolution of symptoms. In the prospective study, mobile phlebotomists collected whole blood, serum and a nasopharyngeal or oropharyngeal swab from each participant. Over an approximately 2-month period, participants in the prospective study had the option of providing additional blood draws and questionnaires. Prospective study blood samples were shipped either frozen or at room temperature before DNA extraction.

The sample originates from a study of blood T cell repertoires in COVID-19 (TCRdb year 2020). For the study in its entirety: Samples covering the acute and convalescent phases of COVID-19 were provided by collaborators in the United States, Italy and Spain. The prospective study material was composed of cDNA or gDNA derived from T cells, B-cell-depleted T cells, or PBMCs. Deeply sampled blood TCRbeta repertoires from subjects exposed to, actively infected with, or recovered from COVID-19 were included in the dataset. The repertoires were released in a freely available public database intended as a resource for research on the immune response to SARS-CoV-2. Samples came from the ongoing ImmuneRACE study (first 160 participants) plus 1,254 subjects from 6 global collaborators. A de-identified subject ID, COVID-19 status, age in years and sex were almost always included in the sample metadata. Where HLA class I and class II types were available, the types were taken from metadata supplied by the sample provider, not from assay-based typing.

The immunoSEQ Assay, a bias-controlled multiplex PCR, was used to amplify TCRbeta CDR3 regions from genomic DNA. Under the source paper's analysis protocol: Within the assay, amplification of reference gene primers was used to estimate how many nucleated cells each sample contained. To quantify the absolute abundance of each unique TCRbeta CDR3 rearrangement, sequence reads were collapsed and filtered. For each sample, productive Simpson clonality was calculated as the square root of Simpson's diversity index over productive rearrangements. Held by TCRdb, this immuneACCESS table contains in-frame sequences only and omits some clones. Under half of the omission traces to an unresolved V gene where checked; the cause of the rest is unknown. That table furnishes V, J and clone size, whereas the DNA furnished D and trimming. The sample contains nearly 350,000 clones, about 90% of them found a single time. 1% of the sample is held by the ten biggest clonotypes.

CDR1 and CDR2 were assigned from the germline V gene (reference sequence) as SEHNR and FQNEAQ. V gives up 3 bases and J gives up 8 bases, and the segment between their germline ends measures 16 bases. Spanning cysteine to phenylalanine, the CDR3 consists of 15 amino acids. Here the CDR3 DNA is all that survives: 45 bases in frame from base 1. Results the study describes overall, beyond this receptor: The amount of clinical and demographic metadata varied by source and participant and was provided uncurated.

Sequences were obtained from PBMCs or T cells enriched from blood (not recorded which). The receptor was isolated from a woman in her thirties who had recovered from COVID-19. The V and J genes are TRBV7-9 and TRBJ1-4, with TRBD1 perhaps the D gene, on 6 matching bases. The nucleotide sequence is TGTGCCAGCAGCTTTCCAGGGGATCAGGGGGAAAAACTGTTTTTT. It codes for CASSFPGDQGEKLFF.